A selection of T cell receptor beta chains follows, all from one sample in a study of blood T cell repertoires in COVID-19. Measured with immunoSEQ multiplex PCR; TCRdb has only the in-frame clones, and not every one. The table has approximately 230,000 clones, 80% to 90% seen once. The material sequenced was peripheral blood. These receptor sequences come from a man older than 75 with acute or convalescent COVID-19. Both conserved end residues are part of each CDR3.

TRBJ1-6 | TRBV5-1 | CASSRDKNDSPLHF
TRBJ1-2 | TRBV9 | CASSTPAGLTYGYTF
TRBJ2-7 | TRBV3-1/TRBV3-2 | CASSRAETSYEQYF
TRBJ1-4 | TRBV28 | CASRYSATNEKLFF
TRBJ1-2 | TRBV19 | CASQDRHGYTF
TRBJ2-1 | TRBV28 | CASSRIGQTQRGEQFF
TRBJ1-5 | TRBV6-5 | CASGKRTGSNQPQHF
TRBJ2-3 | TRBV5-8 | CASSKLAATDTQYF
TRBJ2-5 | TRBV11-2 | CASSSRTGQETQYF
TRBJ1-1 | TRBV9 | CASSRGTVNTEAFF
TRBJ2-5 | TRBV27 | CASSERDRGHRETQYF
TRBJ1-5 | TRBV6-1 | CASSEGWKGLRNQPQHF